This T cell receptor beta chain was retrieved from a study of metastatic and nonmetastatic thyroid tumors. Trimming pared 2 bases from V and 3 bases from J, leaving 17 bases between. Germline values: CDR1 SGHTA, CDR2 FQGNSA. The CDR3 length is 17 residues. TCRdb called clones again from the PCR reads with MiXCR. The table lists about 40,000 clones, roughly a sixth of them singletons. Patients had received no treatment of any kind before thyroid surgery. This clone was seen ten or more times. The source material was blood. This sequence was found in a female donor with papillary thyroid cancer or a benign thyroid nodule (not recorded which). Some clones in this sample may be carry-over from other donors' samples. The chain is built from TRBV7-2 and TRBJ1-3, with D uncertain. The CDR3 protein is CASSLTGIPSGGNTIYF. The CDR3 bases are TGTGCCAGCAGCTTAACGGGGATTCCTAGCGGTGGAAACACCATATATTTT. Combining the CDR3 with reference TRBV7-2 and TRBJ1-3 gives the whole variable domain GAGVSQSPSNKVTEKGKDVELRCDPISGHTALYWYRQSLGQGLEFLIYFQGNSAPDKSGLPSDRFSAERTGGSVSTLTIQRTQQEDSAVYLCASSLTGIPSGGNTIYFGEGSWLTVV.